Listed below are T cell receptor beta chains from one sample, sequenced in a study of cytomegalovirus exposure and HLA in healthy donors. The table came from immunoSEQ multiplex PCR; TCRdb's copy has only in-frame clones and leaves some out. The sample yields 250,000 to 300,000 clones, about 86% seen once. The sequencing input was PBMCs. The receptors were gathered from a woman younger than 35 in good health and CMV-seronegative. Both conserved end residues are part of each CDR3. The D gene is left open where the match is weak. Clone size is shown for a subset of rows, as once, few, many or a class of expanded clone.

J gene	D gene	clone size	V gene	CDR3 DNA	CDR3 protein
TRBJ2-7	TRBD2	.	TRBV7-8	TGTGCCAGCAGCTTCCTAGGACTAGCGGGATTAGGCTACGAGCAGTACTTC	CASSFLGLAGLGYEQYF
TRBJ1-2	.	.	TRBV5-8	TGTGCCAGCAGCTTTAACAGCTATGGCTACACCTTC	CASSFNSYGYTF
TRBJ2-3	TRBD2	.	TRBV5-1	TGCGCCAGCAGCTTGGGAGCGGGAGGGCATGATACGCAGTATTTT	CASSLGAGGHDTQYF
TRBJ2-7	TRBD2	.	TRBV29-1	TGCAGCGCTCGACCGGGGAGGGCCACCTACGAGCAGTACTTC	CSARPGRATYEQYF
TRBJ2-2	TRBD2	.	TRBV5-1	TGCGCCAGCAGCCTCAGCGGGAGCACCGGGGAGCTGTTTTTT	CASSLSGSTGELFF
TRBJ2-3	TRBD2	many	TRBV6-4	TGTGCCAGCAGTCGATCTAGCGGGGGGGCGGATACGCAGTATTTT	CASSRSSGGADTQYF
TRBJ2-3	.	many	TRBV14	TGTGCCAGCAGCGTAGGGAGTAGCACAGATACGCAGTATTTT	CASSVGSSTDTQYF
TRBJ2-3	TRBD2	.	TRBV6-5	TGTGCCAGCAGTTCGGTGGCTAGCGGGGAGAGGGGTACGCAGTATTTT	CASSSVASGERGTQYF
TRBJ2-2	.	.	TRBV9	TGTGCCAGCAGCGTAGGCAACAGCCTCACCGGGGAGCTGTTTTTT	CASSVGNSLTGELFF
TRBJ2-4	TRBD2	.	TRBV7-2	TGTGCCAGCAGCTTGACTAGCGGGATAGACATTCAGTACTTC	CASSLTSGIDIQYF
TRBJ2-5	.	.	TRBV7-2	TGTGCCAGCAGCTTAGAGGGGTGGGGGACCCAGTACTTC	CASSLEGWGTQYF
TRBJ2-7	.	.	TRBV5-6	TGTGCCAGCAGCTTTTTCGGGGAACTACCCTACGAGCAGTACTTC	CASSFFGELPYEQYF
TRBJ2-7	TRBD2	.	TRBV7-6	TGTGCCAGCAGCCTAAGCGGGGGGCACTCCTACGAGCAGTACTTC	CASSLSGGHSYEQYF
TRBJ1-3	.	.	TRBV13	TGTGCCAGCAGCTTTATCTCTGGAAACACCATATATTTT	CASSFISGNTIYF
TRBJ2-2	.	.	TRBV7-2	TGTGCCAGCAGCTTAGTAATTGCTAGGGAGCTGTTTTTT	CASSLVIARELFF
TRBJ1-2	TRBD1	.	TRBV27	TGTGCCAGCAGTTTAGCAGGGGGGCTCGGGGGCTACACCTTC	CASSLAGGLGGYTF
TRBJ2-1	TRBD2	.	TRBV27	TGTGCCAGCAGTTTAGCGGGGGGGAATGAGCAGTTCTTC	CASSLAGGNEQFF
TRBJ1-1	TRBD1	.	TRBV4-3	TGCGCCAGCAGCCACCCCGGACAGGGCTTCACTGAAGCTTTCTTT	CASSHPGQGFTEAFF
TRBJ1-1	TRBD1	.	TRBV6-5	TGTGCCAGCAGCCTCCGACAGGGGGGCACTGAAGCTTTCTTT	CASSLRQGGTEAFF
TRBJ1-4	TRBD1	.	TRBV7-2	TGTGCCAGCAGCTCGGACAGGGGGGATGAAAAACTGTTTTTT	CASSSDRGDEKLFF
TRBJ1-1	TRBD1	.	TRBV19	TGTGCCAGTAGTAGGACAGGGCTAGGCACTGAAGCTTTCTTT	CASSRTGLGTEAFF
TRBJ1-4	.	.	TRBV4-1	TGCGCCAGCAGCCAAGACGTGAGGGAGGAAGAAAAACTGTTTTTT	CASSQDVREEEKLFF
TRBJ2-3	.	.	TRBV5-4	TGTGCCAGCAGCTTGTCGAGGGAAACTAGCACAGATACGCAGTATTTT	CASSLSRETSTDTQYF
TRBJ2-2	TRBD2	.	TRBV7-8	TGTGCCGAGAAATTAGCGGGACCGGGGACCGGGGAGCTGTTTTTT	CAEKLAGPGTGELFF
TRBJ1-2	.	.	TRBV7-3	TGTGCCAGCAGCATTGATAGCAGTAACTATGGCTACACCTTC	CASSIDSSNYGYTF
TRBJ1-2	TRBD1	.	TRBV7-8	TGTGCCAGCAGCTTATCCCCACGACAGGGTGGGTTCTATGGCTACACCTTC	CASSLSPRQGGFYGYTF